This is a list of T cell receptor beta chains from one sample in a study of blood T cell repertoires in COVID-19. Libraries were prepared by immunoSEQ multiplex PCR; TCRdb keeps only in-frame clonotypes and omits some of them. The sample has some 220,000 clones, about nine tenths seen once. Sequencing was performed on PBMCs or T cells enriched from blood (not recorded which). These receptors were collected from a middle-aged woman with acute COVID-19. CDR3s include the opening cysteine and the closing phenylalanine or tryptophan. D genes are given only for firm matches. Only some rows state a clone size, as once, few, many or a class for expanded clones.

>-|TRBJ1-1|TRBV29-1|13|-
TGCAGCGTAGATAGGCGGCTGAACACTGAAGCTTTCTTT
CSVDRRLNTEAFF
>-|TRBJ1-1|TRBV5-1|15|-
TGCGCCAGCAGCTTGGACAACAGGGCTTACACTGAAGCTTTCTTT
CASSLDNRAYTEAFF
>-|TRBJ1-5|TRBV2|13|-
TGTGCCAGCAGAGAGGAATCATATCAGCCCCAGCATTTT
CASREESYQPQHF
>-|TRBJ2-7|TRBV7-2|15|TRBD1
TGTGCCAGCAGCTTATCCGGGACAGGGACATACGAGCAGTACTTC
CASSLSGTGTYEQYF
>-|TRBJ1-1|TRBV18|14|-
TGTGCCAGCTCCCTGACACTAGGGAACACTGAAGCTTTCTTT
CASSLTLGNTEAFF
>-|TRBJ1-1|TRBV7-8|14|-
TGTGCCAGCAGCCAAGTCGTAGGCGGGGGAGAAGCTTTCTTT
CASSQVVGGGEAFF
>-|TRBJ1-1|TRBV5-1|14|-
TGCGCCAGCAGCTTGGATGTAGCGAACACTGAAGCTTTCTTT
CASSLDVANTEAFF
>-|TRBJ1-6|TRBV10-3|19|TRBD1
TGTGCCATCAGTGAGTCGGGGCGGGACAGGGGAAATACTAATTCACCCCTCCACTTT
CAISESGRDRGNTNSPLHF
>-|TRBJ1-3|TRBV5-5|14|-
TGTGCCAGCAGCTTTGAAGTAGCTGGAAACACCATATATTTT
CASSFEVAGNTIYF
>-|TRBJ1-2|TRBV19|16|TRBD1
TGTGCCAGTAGTCGTCGACAGGGGGCGGATAACTATGGCTACACCTTC
CASSRRQGADNYGYTF
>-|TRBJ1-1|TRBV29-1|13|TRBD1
TGCAGCGTCACGACAGGGGTACGGACTGAAGCTTTCTTT
CSVTTGVRTEAFF
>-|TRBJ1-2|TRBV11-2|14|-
TGTGCCAGCAGCTATACCACAGGTTATTATGGCTACACCTTC
CASSYTTGYYGYTF
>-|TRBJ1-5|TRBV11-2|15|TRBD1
TGTGCCAGCAGCCGGGACAGGGGGACCAATCAGCCCCAGCATTTT
CASSRDRGTNQPQHF
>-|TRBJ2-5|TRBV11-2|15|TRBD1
TGTGCCAGCAGCCTCCGGGACAGAGTACAAGAGACCCAGTACTTC
CASSLRDRVQETQYF
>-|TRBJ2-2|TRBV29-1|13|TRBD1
TGCAGCGTCGGGACAGCGAACACCGGGGAGCTGTTTTTT
CSVGTANTGELFF
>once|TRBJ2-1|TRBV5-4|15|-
TGTGCCAGCAGCCACGAGGGAGCAAGGCGCAATGAGCAGTTCTTC
CASSHEGARRNEQFF
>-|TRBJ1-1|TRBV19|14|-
TGTGCCAGTAGTATGTCTCCGGGGGACACTGAAGCTTTCTTT
CASSMSPGDTEAFF
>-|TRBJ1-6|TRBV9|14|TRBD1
TGTGCCAGCAGCGAAACAGGGGTCAATTCACCCCTCCACTTT
CASSETGVNSPLHF
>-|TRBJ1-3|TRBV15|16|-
TGTGCCACCAGCAGAGATCTGGGGGGCTCTGGAAACACCATATATTTT
CATSRDLGGSGNTIYF
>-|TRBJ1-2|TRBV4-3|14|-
TGCGCCAGCAGCCAAGTGGGGGCCCACTATGGCTACACCTTC
CASSQVGAHYGYTF
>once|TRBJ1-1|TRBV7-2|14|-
TGTGCCAGCAGCTTAGTAATGGCGAACACTGAAGCTTTCTTT
CASSLVMANTEAFF
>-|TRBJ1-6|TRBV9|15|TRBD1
TGTGCCAGCAGCCCAGAACAGGGGTTAGGTTCACCCCTCCACTTT
CASSPEQGLGSPLHF
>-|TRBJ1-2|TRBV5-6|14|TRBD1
TGTGCCAGCAGTACTCCAACAGGGGGTAATGGCTACACCTTC
CASSTPTGGNGYTF
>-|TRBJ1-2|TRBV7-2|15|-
TGTGCCAGCAGCTTAGTAGAGGGGCCGGGAGGTGGCTACACCTTC
CASSLVEGPGGGYTF
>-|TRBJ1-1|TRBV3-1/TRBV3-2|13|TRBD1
TGTGCCAGCACCACAGGGGGGACAATTGAAGCTTTCTTT
CASTTGGTIEAFF